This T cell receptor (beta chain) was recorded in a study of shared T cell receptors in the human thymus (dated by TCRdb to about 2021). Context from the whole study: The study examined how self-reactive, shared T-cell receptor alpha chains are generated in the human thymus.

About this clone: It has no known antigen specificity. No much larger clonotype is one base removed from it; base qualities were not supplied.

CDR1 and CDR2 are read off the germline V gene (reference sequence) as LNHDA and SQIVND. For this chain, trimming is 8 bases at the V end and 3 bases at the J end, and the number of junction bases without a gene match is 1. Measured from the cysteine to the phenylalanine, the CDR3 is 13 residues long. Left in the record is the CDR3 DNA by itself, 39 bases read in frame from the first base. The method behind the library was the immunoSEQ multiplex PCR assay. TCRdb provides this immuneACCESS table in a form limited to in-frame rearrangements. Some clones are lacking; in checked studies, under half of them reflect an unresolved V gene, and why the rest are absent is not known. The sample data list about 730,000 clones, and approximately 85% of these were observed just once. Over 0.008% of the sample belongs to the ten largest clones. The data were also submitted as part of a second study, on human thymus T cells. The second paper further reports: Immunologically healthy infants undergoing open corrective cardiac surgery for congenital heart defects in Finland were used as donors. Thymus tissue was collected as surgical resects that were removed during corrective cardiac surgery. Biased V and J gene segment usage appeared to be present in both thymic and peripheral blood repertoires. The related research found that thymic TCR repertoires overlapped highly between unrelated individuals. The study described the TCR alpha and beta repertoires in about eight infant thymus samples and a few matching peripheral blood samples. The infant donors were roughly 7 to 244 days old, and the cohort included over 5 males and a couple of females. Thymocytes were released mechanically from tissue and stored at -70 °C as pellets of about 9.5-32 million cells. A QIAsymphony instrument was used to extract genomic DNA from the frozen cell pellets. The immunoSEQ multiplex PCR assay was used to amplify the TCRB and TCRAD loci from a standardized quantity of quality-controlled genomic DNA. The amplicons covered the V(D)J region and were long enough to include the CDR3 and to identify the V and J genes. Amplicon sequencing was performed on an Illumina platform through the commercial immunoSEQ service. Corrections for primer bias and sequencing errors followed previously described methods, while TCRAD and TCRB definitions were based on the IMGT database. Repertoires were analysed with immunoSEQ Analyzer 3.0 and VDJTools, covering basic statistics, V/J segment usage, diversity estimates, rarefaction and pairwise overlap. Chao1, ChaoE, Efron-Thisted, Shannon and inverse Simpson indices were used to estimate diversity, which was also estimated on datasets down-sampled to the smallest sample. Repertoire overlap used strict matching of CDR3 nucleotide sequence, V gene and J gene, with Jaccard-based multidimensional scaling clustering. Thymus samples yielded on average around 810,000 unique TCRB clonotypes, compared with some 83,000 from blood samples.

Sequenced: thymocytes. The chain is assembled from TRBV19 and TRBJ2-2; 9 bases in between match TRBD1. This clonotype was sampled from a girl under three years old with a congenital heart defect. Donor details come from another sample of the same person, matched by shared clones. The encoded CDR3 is CASWTGDTGELFF. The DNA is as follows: TGTGCCAGTTGGACAGGGGACACCGGGGAGCTGTTTTTT. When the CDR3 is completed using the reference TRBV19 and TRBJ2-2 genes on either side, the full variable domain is DGGITQSPKYLFRKEGQNVTLSCEQNLNHDAMYWYRQDPGQGLRLIYYSQIVNDFQKGDIAEGYSVSREKKESFPLTVTSAQKNPTAFYLCASWTGDTGELFFGEGSRLTVL.